Below, one TCR beta chain is given with its context. As yet, its antigen is unknown. The sample comes from a study of T-cell memory formation after mild COVID-19. Study as a whole: TCR clusters were mostly confined to one donor each. Whole-study findings and limits: Mostly located in CM and EM were contracting CD4+ clones, with contracting CD8+ clones located in EMRA.

The CDR3 extends over 14 amino acids. Trimming left V 7 bases short and J 3 bases short, with 12 bases between. CDR1 and CDR2 from the germline V gene are KGHDR and SFDVKD. From the 5' RACE reads, TCRdb called clonotypes with MiXCR, one entry per CDR3 protein. This table holds fewer than 250,000 distinct CDR3 sequences, 15% found once. Sequenced input: PBMCs or a T cell subset sorted from them (not recorded which). The source is an adult woman who had mild COVID-19 (a few samples of this study predate the infection). Cell type and time point are not known. The V call is TRBV24-1, the J call TRBJ1-5; a possible D gene is TRBD1 (6 bases). CDR3 nucleotide sequence: TGTGCCACCAGGGGGCGGGGGCCCAATCAGCCCCAGCATTTT. This encodes CATRGRGPNQPQHF.